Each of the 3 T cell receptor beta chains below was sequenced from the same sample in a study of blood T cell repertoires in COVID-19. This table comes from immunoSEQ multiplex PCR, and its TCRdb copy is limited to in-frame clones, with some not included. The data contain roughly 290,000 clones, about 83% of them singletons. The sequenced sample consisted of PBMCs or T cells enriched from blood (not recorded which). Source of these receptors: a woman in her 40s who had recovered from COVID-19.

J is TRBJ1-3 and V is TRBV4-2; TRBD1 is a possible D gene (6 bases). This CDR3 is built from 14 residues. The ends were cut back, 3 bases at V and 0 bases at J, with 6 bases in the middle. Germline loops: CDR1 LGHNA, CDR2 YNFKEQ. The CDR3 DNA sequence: TGTGCCAGCAGCCACAGGGGCTCTGGAAACACCATATATTTT. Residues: CASSHRGSGNTIYF.

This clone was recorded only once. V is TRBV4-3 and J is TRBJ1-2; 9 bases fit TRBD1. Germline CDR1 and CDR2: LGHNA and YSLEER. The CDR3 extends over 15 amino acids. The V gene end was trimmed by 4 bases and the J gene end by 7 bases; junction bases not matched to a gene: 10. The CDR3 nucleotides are TGCGCCAGCAGCCGAAGACAGGGACAGGGACGTGGCTACACCTTC. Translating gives CASSRRQGQGRGYTF.

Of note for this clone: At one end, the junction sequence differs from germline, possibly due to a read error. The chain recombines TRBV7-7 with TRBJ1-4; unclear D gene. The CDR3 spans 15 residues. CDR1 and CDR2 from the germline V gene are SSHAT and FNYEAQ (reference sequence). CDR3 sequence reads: CASSRSVATNEKLFF. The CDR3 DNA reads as TGTGCTAGCAGCCGATCGGTTGCAACTAATGAAAAACTGTTTTTT. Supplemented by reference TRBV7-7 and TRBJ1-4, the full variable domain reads GAGVSQSPRYKVTKRGQDVTLRCDPISSHATLYWYQQALGQGPEFLTYFNYEAQPDKSGLPSDRFSAERPEGSISTLTIQRTEQRDSAMYRCASSRSVATNEKLFFGSGTQLSVL.